The T cell receptor (beta chain) described here comes from a study of cytomegalovirus exposure and HLA in healthy donors. Findings of the study overall: The classifier, whose performance was assessed in both the original and validation cohorts, reportedly diagnosed cytomegalovirus status with high specificity and sensitivity. The listing of 150 to 200 TCR beta chains classed them as cytomegalovirus-associated. It was likely that a cluster of highly shared sequence variants was a sequencing artifact.

This PCR relied on a set of 60 Vbeta primers and 13 Jbeta primers. As originally analysed: In a later analysis, some 80 million unique TCR beta chains included roughly 11 million shared by two or more donors. The protocol was immunoSEQ multiplex PCR, while the TCRdb copy is restricted to in-frame clones and leaves out a portion. D and trimming come from the DNA, and the V and J calls and clone size come from that table. In the table there are 150,000 to 200,000 clones, roughly 76% of which are singletons. CDR3 size: 12 residues. In germline, CDR1 is MDHEN, CDR2 SYDVKM. V was trimmed by 5 bases and J by 11 bases, leaving 15 bases between them. As concerns this clone: Its matching antigen is unknown.

The chain has TRBV28 and TRBJ1-1; possible D gene TRBD1, 6 bases. The sample consisted of PBMCs. This clonotype was sampled from a woman younger than 35 in good health and CMV-seropositive. CDR3 bases: TGTGCCAGCAGTCATGGGGGGGCACGGGCTTTCTTT. It translates to CASSHGGARAFF.